This T cell receptor beta chain was retrieved from a study of T cell repertoires in cytomegalovirus infection. Study-level information: Public TCR beta signatures marked donors with CMV infection and the matching HLA.

With V trimmed by 6 bases and J by 4 bases, 11 bases remained unmatched. The CDR3 is 15 residues long. TCRdb analysed the reads with MiXCR anew, one entry per CDR3 protein. Of around 240,000 distinct CDR3 sequences listed, 22% are singletons. Overall study findings and caveats: Frequencies of public TCR beta families were cumulated, and this identified carriers of CMV plus the relevant HLA. The ex vivo response was dominated by HLA-C-restricted CMV-specific TCR beta clonotypes.

This clonotype was detected ten times or more. Its target is unknown. The chain uses TRBV12-3 or TRBV12-4 and TRBJ1-2; TRBD1 matches 7 bases. Source material: CD8+ T cells from PBMCs. This sequence originates from a human donor in good health (CMV status not recorded). Some clones in this sample may be carry-over from other donors' samples. The CDR3 bases are TGTGCCAGCAGCACCCCAGGGGGTTTGATCTATGGCTACACCTTC. As protein: CASSTPGGLIYGYTF.